One sample yielded the 5 T cell receptor beta chains listed below, sequenced in a study of blood T cells in healthy people across ages. A second roughly 6 to 11 cycle PCR used barcoded and J-beta primers. TCRdb recomputed calls from the 5' RACE reads with MiXCR, one row per CDR3 protein. The data show more than 1,400,000 distinct CDR3 sequences, with approximately 40% seen just once and 7.9% held by the top ten. Sequenced input: blood. The receptors shown here come from a woman aged 18-30 years in good health.

V gene TRBV5-1 combines with J gene TRBJ1-6, with D possibly TRBD1 on 5 matching bases. The CDR3 spans 16 residues. The germline gives CDR1 SGHRS, CDR2 YFSETQ. Trimming stripped 4 bases from V and 7 bases from J, with 18 bases between. The CDR3 sequence: CASSPTQGESNSPLHF. In DNA, the CDR3 is TGCGCCAGCAGCCCTACCCAGGGAGAAAGCAATTCACCCCTCCACTTT. The entire variable domain, with the rest obtained from reference TRBV5-1 and TRBJ1-6, is as follows: KAGVTQTPRYLIKTRGQQVTLSCSPISGHRSVSWYQQTPGQGLQFLFEYFSETQRNKGNFPGRFSGRQFSNSRSEMNVSTLELGDSALYLCASSPTQGESNSPLHFGNGTRLTVT.

Regarding this clonotype: Just one base apart from a much larger clone, this may be a read error. The genes are TRBV6-1 and TRBJ1-2, with 8 bases aligning to TRBD1. With 4 bases clipped from V and 2 bases from J, the junction kept 15 bases outside the gene matches. The CDR3 has 18 residues. Germline V gene data show CDR1 as MNHNS and CDR2 as SASEGT. The CDR3: CASSAPGRTGYRNYGYTF. CDR3 coding DNA: TGTGCCAGCAGTGCACCAGGCCGGACAGGGTATAGGAACTATGGCTACACCTTC.

This rearrangement joins TRBV12-5 to TRBJ2-1, with 7 positions matching TRBD2. Germline loops: CDR1 LGHNT, CDR2 FRNRAP. The CDR3 contains 15 residues. V gave up 0 bases and J gave up 3 bases; unmatched junction bases: 2. CDR3 bases: TGTGCTAGTGGTTTGGTTAGCGGGTTCTACAATGAGCAGTTCTTC. It is translated as CASGLVSGFYNEQFF.

V gene TRBV20-1 combines with J gene TRBJ2-1; D remains unclear. This CDR3 comprises 14 residues. Germline lookup yields CDR1 DFQATT and CDR2 SNEGSKA (reference sequence). Trimming left V 7 bases short and J 4 bases short, with 17 bases between. The DNA of the CDR3 is TGCAGTGTCGACCAGCCATTTGGGTACAATGAGCAGTTCTTC. Encoded protein: CSVDQPFGYNEQFF.

This sequence joins TRBV7-9 and TRBJ2-3, with 11 bases that match TRBD2. The length of the CDR3 is 16 residues. Germline CDR1 reads SEHNR; CDR2 reads FQNEAQ (reference sequence). The trim removed 2 bases at V and 4 bases at J, leaving 5 bases unmatched. The CDR3 DNA follows: TGTGCCAGCAGCTTATTACTAGCGGGGGATCCAGATACGCAGTATTTT. The encoded protein is CASSLLLAGDPDTQYF.